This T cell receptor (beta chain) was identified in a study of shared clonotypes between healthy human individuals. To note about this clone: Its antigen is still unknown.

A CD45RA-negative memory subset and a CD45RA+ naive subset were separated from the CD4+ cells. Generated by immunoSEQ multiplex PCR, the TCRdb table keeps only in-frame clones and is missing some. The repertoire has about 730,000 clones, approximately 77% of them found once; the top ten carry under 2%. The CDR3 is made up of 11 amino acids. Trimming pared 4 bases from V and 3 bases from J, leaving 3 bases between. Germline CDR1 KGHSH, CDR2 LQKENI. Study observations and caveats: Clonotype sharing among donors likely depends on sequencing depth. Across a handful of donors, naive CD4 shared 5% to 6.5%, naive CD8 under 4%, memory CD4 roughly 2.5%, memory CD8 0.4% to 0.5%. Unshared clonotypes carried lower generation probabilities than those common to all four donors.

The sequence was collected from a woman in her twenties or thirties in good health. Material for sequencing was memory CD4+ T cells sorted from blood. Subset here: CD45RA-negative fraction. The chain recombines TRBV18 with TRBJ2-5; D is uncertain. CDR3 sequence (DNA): TGTGCCAGCTCACACGAAGAGACCCAGTACTTC. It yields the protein CASSHEETQYF.